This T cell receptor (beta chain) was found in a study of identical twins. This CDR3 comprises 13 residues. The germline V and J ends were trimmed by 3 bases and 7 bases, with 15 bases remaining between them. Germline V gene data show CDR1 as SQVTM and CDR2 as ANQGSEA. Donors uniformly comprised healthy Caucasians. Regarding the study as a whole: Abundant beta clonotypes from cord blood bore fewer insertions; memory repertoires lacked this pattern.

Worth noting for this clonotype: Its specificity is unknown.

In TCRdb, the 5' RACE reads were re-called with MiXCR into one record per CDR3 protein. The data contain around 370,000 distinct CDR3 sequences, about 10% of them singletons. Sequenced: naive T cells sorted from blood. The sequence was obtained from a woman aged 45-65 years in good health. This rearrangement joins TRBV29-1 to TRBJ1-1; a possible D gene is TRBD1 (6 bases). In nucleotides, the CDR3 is TGCAGCGTTGAGATGGATGGGGGGCGTGAAGCTTTCTTT. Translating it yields CSVEMDGGREAFF.